This T cell receptor beta chain was recovered during a study of shared clonotypes between healthy human individuals. Study-level points and caveats: Sampling involved blood alone; tissue repertoires likely differ.

Note on this clone: Its antigen is as yet unknown.

The ends lost 5 bases at V and 8 bases at J; junction bases unmatched: 6. This CDR3 region has 13 residues. CDR1 is MDHEN, CDR2 SYDVKM, per germline. The table came from immunoSEQ multiplex PCR; TCRdb's copy has only in-frame clones and leaves some out. The sample has about 1.5 million clones, 98% seen once. The TCR sequence derives from a man aged 25 to 40 in good health. This chain uses TRBV28 with TRBJ2-1; 7 nucleotides align to TRBD1. Sequences were obtained from naive CD4+ T cells sorted from blood. Subset described: CD45RA+ positively selected. CDR3 sequence (DNA): TGTGCCAGCAGTATGACAGGGAAGTATGAGCAGTTCTTC. Protein sequence: CASSMTGKYEQFF. The full variable domain, rest sourced from reference TRBV28 and TRBJ2-1, is DVKVTQSSRYLVKRTGEKVFLECVQDMDHENMFWYRQDPGLGLRLIYFSYDVKMKEKGDIPEGYSVSREKKERFSLILESASTNQTSMYLCASSMTGKYEQFFGPGTRLTVL.